Following are 5 T cell receptor beta chains from one sample sequenced in a study of cytomegalovirus exposure and HLA in healthy donors. The PCR employed 60 Vbeta primers together with 13 Jbeta primers. TCRdb keeps only in-frame clones here, not all; method: immunoSEQ multiplex PCR. Of 200,000 to 250,000 clones in the sample, roughly 70% were seen once. Sequencing input: PBMCs. These TCRs come from a woman aged 30 to 39 in good health and CMV-seronegative.

The chain uses TRBV6-1 and TRBJ2-1, with a possible D match to TRBD1 (6 bases). V was cut by 8 bases and J by 8 bases, with 19 bases left in between. Germline V gene sequence: CDR1 MNHNS, CDR2 SASEGT. The CDR3 consists of 14 residues. CDR3 in amino acids: CASSRGKGIDEQFF. The CDR3 region has the DNA TGTGCCAGCTCTAGGGGGAAGGGAATCGATGAGCAGTTCTTC.

This clone has more than one count but fewer than ten. V is TRBV18 and J is TRBJ2-2; 11 bases are shared with TRBD2. J lost 5 bases, V lost 3 bases, and 2 bases had no gene match. This CDR3 has 15 amino acids. Germline CDR1 is KGHSH and CDR2 is LQKENI. Here the CDR3 DNA reads TGTGCCAGCTCACCTTCTAGCGGGAGGACCGGGGAGCTGTTTTTT. Translated: CASSPSSGRTGELFF.

CDR3 sequence reads: CASSLGGVDLPNYGYTF. CDR3 bases: TGTGCCAGCAGCTTGGGGGGGGTTGATCTCCCTAACTATGGCTACACCTTC. The chain has TRBV5-5 and TRBJ1-2, with D tentatively TRBD1 (5 bases). CDR3 length equals 17 residues. The V gene's germline CDR1 is SGHKS and CDR2 YYEKEE (reference sequence). V lost 0 bases and J lost 0, with 15 bases in between.

The chain is built from TRBV6-5 and TRBJ1-1; D gene ambiguous. CDR3 length: 14 amino acids. Germline CDR1 reads MNHEY; CDR2 reads SVGAGI. V was clipped by 7 bases and J by 1 base, with 13 bases between them. CDR3 sequence reads: CASTVVEENTEAFF. The CDR3 bases are TGTGCCAGCACCGTCGTCGAGGAGAACACTGAAGCTTTCTTT.

The V call is TRBV27, the J call TRBJ2-6, with D perhaps matching TRBD1 (5 bases). V lost 7 bases to trimming and J lost 0 bases, with 10 bases between them. Germline V gene data show CDR1 as MNHEY and CDR2 as SMNVEV (reference sequence). The CDR3 has 15 amino acids. The CDR3: CASNPTASGANVLTF. CDR3 DNA sequence: TGTGCCAGCAACCCGACAGCCTCTGGGGCCAACGTCCTGACTTTC.